This is a list of T cell receptor beta chains from one sample in a study of CXCR3-negative and CXCR3-positive naive CD8 T cells. TCRdb reanalyzed the 5' RACE reads and collapses them to one entry per CDR3 protein, without DNA. The clone table shows approximately 58,000 distinct CDR3 sequences, with the ten largest holding 0.35% to 0.5%. The sample comprised naive CXCR3- CD8+ T cells from blood. These receptors all stem from a human donor in good health. Some clones in this sample may be carry-over from other donors' samples. The CDR3 runs from the conserved cysteine through the conserved F or W. The order of the fields is V gene, clone size, J gene, CDR3 protein. Not all rows give a size; the values are once, few, many and, for expanded clones, a class.

V: TRBV29-1
size: NA
J: TRBJ2-1
CDR3: CSVEIRSGEQFF

V: TRBV29-1
size: NA
J: TRBJ2-3
CDR3: CSVEDLRGDYTDTQYF

V: TRBV7-6
size: NA
J: TRBJ2-1
CDR3: CASSGGYNEQFF

V: TRBV7-2
size: NA
J: TRBJ2-3
CDR3: CASGNDGTSAADTQYF

V: TRBV25-1
size: NA
J: TRBJ1-1
CDR3: CASSGFSVGPNTEAFF

V: TRBV29-1
size: NA
J: TRBJ2-3
CDR3: CSVFGQGTDTQYF

V: TRBV6-5
size: NA
J: TRBJ1-6
CDR3: CASSYDSGSPLHF

V: TRBV5-1
size: NA
J: TRBJ2-3
CDR3: CASSTSPGLAEDTQYF

V: TRBV28
size: NA
J: TRBJ2-3
CDR3: CASSFRQRKDTQYF

V: TRBV7-6
size: NA
J: TRBJ2-5
CDR3: CASSLVARQGEETQYF

V: TRBV29-1
size: NA
J: TRBJ2-7
CDR3: CSALGGSSYEQYF

V: TRBV4-3
size: NA
J: TRBJ2-1
CDR3: CASSAGTGEVDEQFF

V: TRBV14
size: NA
J: TRBJ2-2
CDR3: CASSQVLAGELFF

V: TRBV29-1
size: NA
J: TRBJ1-4
CDR3: CSVEPRGREGKLFF

V: TRBV29-1
size: NA
J: TRBJ2-7
CDR3: CSVVGTADSYEQYF

V: TRBV7-9
size: NA
J: TRBJ2-7
CDR3: CASSSQSTGIYEQYF

V: TRBV23-1
size: medium-sized
J: TRBJ2-2
CDR3: CASSPSAGGLSGELFF

V: TRBV29-1
size: NA
J: TRBJ2-1
CDR3: CSVERLGSSYNEQFF

V: TRBV7-8
size: NA
J: TRBJ2-7
CDR3: CASSYKVGTGISEQYF

V: TRBV4-1
size: NA
J: TRBJ2-5
CDR3: CASSRGRFAGRQETQYF

V: TRBV29-1
size: NA
J: TRBJ1-1
CDR3: CSAVRQGLSEAFF

V: TRBV27
size: NA
J: TRBJ2-7
CDR3: CASRSRAYEQYF

V: TRBV30
size: NA
J: TRBJ1-1
CDR3: CAWSVAWVNTEAFF

V: TRBV20-1
size: NA
J: TRBJ2-7
CDR3: CSARDLAGARPPYEQYF

V: TRBV19
size: NA
J: TRBJ2-7
CDR3: CASSIEAESTYEQYF

V: TRBV19
size: NA
J: TRBJ2-4
CDR3: CASTPPYGQGAKNIQYF

V: TRBV29-1
size: NA
J: TRBJ2-1
CDR3: CSAQLAGTPNEQFF

V: TRBV25-1
size: NA
J: TRBJ1-1
CDR3: CASSLSGGATEAFF

V: TRBV11-3
size: NA
J: TRBJ2-1
CDR3: CASSFLTSSLSTYNEQFF

V: TRBV7-7
size: NA
J: TRBJ2-1
CDR3: CASSPDRGDNEQFF

V: TRBV15
size: NA
J: TRBJ2-5
CDR3: CATRGSLGETQYF

V: TRBV29-1
size: NA
J: TRBJ2-1
CDR3: CRVEGAGLDNEQFF

V: TRBV4-3
size: NA
J: TRBJ1-2
CDR3: CASSQDSSGRGYTF

V: TRBV29-1
size: NA
J: TRBJ2-7
CDR3: CSVEDFNYEQYF

V: TRBV7-9
size: NA
J: TRBJ2-3
CDR3: CASRIIGGSTDTQYF

V: TRBV7-8
size: NA
J: TRBJ2-7
CDR3: CASSLASGGHYEQYF

V: TRBV14
size: NA
J: TRBJ2-7
CDR3: CASSLKGSPETYEQYF

V: TRBV20-1
size: NA
J: TRBJ2-7
CDR3: CSARDTMWGGSDEQYF

V: TRBV6-2/TRBV6-3
size: NA
J: TRBJ2-1
CDR3: CASSSTGGREQFF

V: TRBV12-3/TRBV12-4
size: NA
J: TRBJ2-7
CDR3: CASSLAGQLSYEQYF

V: TRBV20-1
size: NA
J: TRBJ2-7
CDR3: CNARGRTGDFYEQYF

V: TRBV7-2
size: NA
J: TRBJ2-1
CDR3: CASSPSPGLTPSSYNEQFF

V: TRBV29-1
size: NA
J: TRBJ2-3
CDR3: CSVADAPASTDTQYF

V: TRBV7-2
size: NA
J: TRBJ2-1
CDR3: CASSILAGGTYNEQFF

V: TRBV29-1
size: NA
J: TRBJ1-3
CDR3: CSATGDGLPGNTIYF

V: TRBV6-5
size: NA
J: TRBJ2-5
CDR3: CASSSQGTDHETQYF

V: TRBV29-1
size: NA
J: TRBJ1-1
CDR3: CSVRMTENTEAFF

V: TRBV29-1
size: NA
J: TRBJ2-1
CDR3: CSAWGGGDYNEQFF

V: TRBV15
size: NA
J: TRBJ2-3
CDR3: CATSGKSGTDPITLTDTQYF

V: TRBV29-1
size: NA
J: TRBJ2-1
CDR3: CSVEEGSYEQYF

V: TRBV27
size: NA
J: TRBJ2-5
CDR3: CASSSTTQETQYF

V: TRBV7-8
size: NA
J: TRBJ2-7
CDR3: CASSPTVASYEQYF

V: TRBV9
size: NA
J: TRBJ1-2
CDR3: CASSATPAGSNYGYTF